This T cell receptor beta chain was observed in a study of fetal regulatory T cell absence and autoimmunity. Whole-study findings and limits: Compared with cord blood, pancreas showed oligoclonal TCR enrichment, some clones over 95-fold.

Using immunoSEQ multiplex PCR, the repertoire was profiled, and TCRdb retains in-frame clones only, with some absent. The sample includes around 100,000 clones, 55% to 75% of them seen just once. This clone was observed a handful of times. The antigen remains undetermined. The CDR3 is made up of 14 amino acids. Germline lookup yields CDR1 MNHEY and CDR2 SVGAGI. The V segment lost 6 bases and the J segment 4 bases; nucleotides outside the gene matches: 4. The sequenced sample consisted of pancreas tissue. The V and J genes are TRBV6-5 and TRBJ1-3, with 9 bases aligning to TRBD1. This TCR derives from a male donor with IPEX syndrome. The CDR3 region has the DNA TGTGCCAGCAGCCGTACAGGGGGCGGAAACACCATATATTTT. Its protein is CASSRTGGGNTIYF.